The following is a T cell receptor beta chain sequence with its context. The sample is drawn from a study of blood T cell repertoires in COVID-19. Overall study: PBMCs, B-cell-depleted T cells, or T cells provided the cDNA or gDNA that made up the material.

Assay: immunoSEQ multiplex PCR; the TCRdb copy retains only in-frame clones and omits some. Among under 250,000 clones listed, around 86% were seen once. V lost 3 bases and J lost 5, with 14 bases in between. Germline V gene lookup returns CDR1 KGHDR and CDR2 SFDVKD. The CDR3 covers 15 residues. The receptor was isolated from a woman aged 80 or over with COVID-19, enrolled during active disease. Sequenced material: peripheral blood. The chain couples TRBV24-1 to TRBJ2-3, with D possibly matching TRBD2 (6 bases). CDR3 amino acids: CATSDAAKAGDTQYF. The CDR3, as DNA: TGTGCCACCAGTGATGCTGCCAAAGCGGGAGATACGCAGTATTTT.